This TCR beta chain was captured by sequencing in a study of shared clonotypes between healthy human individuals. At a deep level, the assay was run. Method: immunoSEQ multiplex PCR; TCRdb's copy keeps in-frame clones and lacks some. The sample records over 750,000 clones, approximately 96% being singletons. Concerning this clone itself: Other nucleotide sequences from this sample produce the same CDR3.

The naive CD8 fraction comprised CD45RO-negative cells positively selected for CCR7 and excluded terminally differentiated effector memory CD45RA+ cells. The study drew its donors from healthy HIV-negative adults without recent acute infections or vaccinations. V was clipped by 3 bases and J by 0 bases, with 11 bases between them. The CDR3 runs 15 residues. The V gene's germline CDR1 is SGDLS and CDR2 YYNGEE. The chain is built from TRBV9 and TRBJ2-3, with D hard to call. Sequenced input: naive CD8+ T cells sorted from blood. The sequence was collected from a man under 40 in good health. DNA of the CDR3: TGTGCCAGCAGCGAGGGCATCACTAGCACAGATACGCAGTATTTT. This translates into CASSEGITSTDTQYF.